Listed below are T cell receptor beta chains from one sample, sequenced in a study of cytomegalovirus exposure and HLA in healthy donors. Clones were read by immunoSEQ multiplex PCR, and TCRdb kept only the in-frame ones, dropping some. The data show around 110,000 clones, with roughly 80% seen just once and over 2% held by the top ten. Material for sequencing was PBMCs. The receptor source for this set is a man in his thirties or forties in good health and CMV-seronegative. CDR3s include the opening cysteine and the closing phenylalanine or tryptophan. The D gene is left open where the match is weak. The listing skips clone size in some rows; elsewhere it reads once, few, many or a size class.

v_gene	j_gene	d_gene	abundance	CDR3aa	CDR3nt
TRBV27	TRBJ2-6	-	-	CASSFGGSGANVLTF	TGTGCCAGCAGTTTCGGGGGCTCTGGGGCCAACGTCCTGACTTTC
TRBV29-1	TRBJ2-7	-	-	CSVEPFGFNEQYF	TGCAGCGTTGAGCCCTTCGGGTTTAACGAGCAGTACTTC
TRBV5-1	TRBJ2-2	TRBD1	-	CASSLPRGPNTGELFF	TGCGCCAGCAGCTTGCCCAGGGGGCCCAACACCGGGGAGCTGTTTTTT
TRBV25-1	TRBJ1-2	TRBD1	-	CASSFSWDRTNYGYTF	TGTGCCAGCAGTTTCTCGTGGGACAGAACTAACTATGGCTACACCTTC
TRBV5-4	TRBJ2-1	TRBD2	-	CASTAGRWNEQFF	TGTGCCTCTACAGCGGGGAGGTGGAATGAGCAGTTCTTC
TRBV6-6	TRBJ2-7	-	-	CASSLGQGYEQYF	TGTGCCAGCTCTTTAGGGCAGGGCTACGAGCAGTACTTC
TRBV7-9	TRBJ2-7	-	-	CASSLAGTSHEQYF	TGTGCCAGCAGCTTAGCCGGGACATCCCACGAGCAGTACTTC
TRBV6-6	TRBJ2-3	TRBD2	-	CASPPAGGGITDTQYF	TGTGCCAGCCCTCCCGCGGGCGGGGGGATCACAGATACGCAGTATTTT
TRBV5-1	TRBJ1-6	-	-	CASSFEDGDNSPLHF	TGCGCCAGCAGCTTCGAAGACGGAGATAATTCACCCCTCCACTTT
TRBV2	TRBJ1-2	-	-	CASSDPGYGYTF	TGTGCCAGCAGTGACCCAGGGTATGGCTACACCTTC
TRBV6-1	TRBJ2-7	-	-	CAILQTYEQYF	TGTGCCATCCTACAGACCTACGAGCAGTACTTC
TRBV2	TRBJ1-2	-	once	CASRSEGYGYTF	TGTGCCAGCAGATCGGAGGGTTATGGCTACACCTTC
TRBV5-5	TRBJ2-5	-	-	CASSSPGPSRETQYF	TGTGCCAGCAGCTCACCAGGGCCTTCGAGGGAGACCCAGTACTTC
TRBV10-3	TRBJ2-3	-	-	CAISESGSNTQYF	TGTGCCATCAGTGAGTCGGGCAGTAATACGCAGTATTTT
TRBV7-6	TRBJ1-4	TRBD1	-	CASSPDRGLEKLFF	TGTGCCAGCAGCCCGGACAGGGGGCTTGAAAAACTGTTTTTT
TRBV11-3	TRBJ2-5	TRBD1	-	CASSLRATGSVETQYF	TGTGCCAGCAGCCTTCGGGCGACAGGGTCGGTGGAGACCCAGTACTTC
TRBV7-2	TRBJ1-5	-	-	CASSLLAGSLGQPQHF	TGTGCCAGCAGCTTATTGGCAGGGTCCCTCGGTCAGCCCCAGCATTTT
TRBV7-2	TRBJ2-1	TRBD2	-	CASTKTSGGREQFF	TGTGCCAGCACCAAGACTAGCGGGGGTCGTGAGCAGTTCTTC
TRBV28	TRBJ2-5	TRBD2	-	CASSLKRGAPWPYF	TGTGCCAGCAGTTTAAAGCGGGGGGCTCCCTGGCCATACTTC
TRBV4-2	TRBJ2-2	TRBD1	few	CASSQGSVQGANTGELFF	TGTGCCAGCAGCCAAGGAAGCGTTCAGGGGGCTAACACCGGGGAGCTGTTTTTT
TRBV7-2	TRBJ2-3	TRBD1	-	CASTPGGSTDTQYF	TGTGCCAGCACCCCAGGGGGAAGCACAGATACGCAGTATTTT
TRBV6-1	TRBJ2-5	-	-	CASSPRHSLETQYF	TGTGCCAGCAGTCCTCGACACTCGCTGGAGACCCAGTACTTC
TRBV29-1	TRBJ1-2	TRBD1	-	CSVETGGARYGYTF	TGCAGCGTTGAAACAGGGGGCGCCCGCTATGGCTACACCTTC
TRBV7-6	TRBJ1-5	-	-	CASSLGGGENSNQPQHF	TGTGCCAGCAGCTTAGGGGGAGGGGAAAACAGCAATCAGCCCCAGCATTTT
TRBV19	TRBJ2-4	TRBD1	-	CASTGGGQGENIQYF	TGTGCCAGTACAGGGGGCGGGCAAGGGGAAAACATTCAGTACTTC
TRBV6-1	TRBJ2-1	TRBD2	few	CASSDGGGDYNEQFF	TGTGCCAGCAGTGACGGGGGGGGTGACTACAATGAGCAGTTCTTC
TRBV6-5	TRBJ2-3	-	-	CATFADTQYF	TGTGCCACCTTCGCAGATACGCAGTATTTT
TRBV2	TRBJ2-1	TRBD1	-	CASRGTGENEQFF	TGTGCCAGCAGAGGGACAGGGGAGAATGAGCAGTTCTTC
TRBV19	TRBJ1-1	TRBD1	-	CASSIGPLDRGYTEAFF	TGTGCCAGTAGTATAGGCCCCTTGGACAGGGGATACACTGAAGCTTTCTTT
TRBV11-3	TRBJ2-3	TRBD2	-	CASSLGSGGASGTDTQYF	TGTGCCAGCAGCTTAGGCAGCGGGGGGGCCAGCGGCACAGATACGCAGTATTTT
TRBV2	TRBJ1-1	TRBD1	once	CASRDPAFRTGLNTEAFF	TGTGCCAGCAGAGATCCGGCCTTCCGGACAGGGTTGAACACTGAAGCTTTCTTT
TRBV27	TRBJ1-6	-	once	CASSLFNNSPLHF	TGTGCCAGCAGTTTATTTAATAATTCACCCCTCCACTTT
TRBV7-8	TRBJ2-7	TRBD1	-	CASSAGTVYSEQYF	TGTGCCAGCAGCGCCGGGACAGTCTACAGCGAGCAGTACTTC
TRBV29-1	TRBJ1-1	TRBD1	-	CSGWDREATEAFF	TGCAGCGGCTGGGACAGGGAGGCAACTGAAGCTTTCTTT
TRBV6-1	TRBJ2-7	-	-	CASRGRSYEQYF	TGTGCCAGCAGGGGCAGGTCCTACGAGCAGTACTTC
TRBV19	TRBJ1-1	-	-	CASSIGQGVGTEAFF	TGTGCCAGTAGTATAGGTCAGGGCGTGGGCACTGAAGCTTTCTTT
TRBV6-1	TRBJ1-6	-	few	CASGPSYLTLHF	TGTGCCAGCGGGCCCAGTTATCTGACCCTCCACTTT
TRBV6-1	TRBJ2-3	-	-	CASSEARGPISTDTQYF	TGTGCCAGCAGTGAAGCCCGGGGTCCAATCAGCACAGATACGCAGTATTTT
TRBV9	TRBJ1-2	TRBD1	-	CASSVTQNTGSQGARGYTF	TGTGCCAGCAGCGTCACCCAAAACACAGGATCACAGGGGGCGCGCGGCTACACCTTC
TRBV20-1	TRBJ2-5	-	-	CSAGGETQYF	TGCAGTGCTGGGGGGGAGACCCAGTACTTC
TRBV4-1	TRBJ2-1	-	once	CASSPIRGSNEQFF	TGCGCCAGCAGCCCCATCAGGGGATCCAATGAGCAGTTCTTC
TRBV27	TRBJ2-7	TRBD1	-	CASSDRGPSYEQYF	TGTGCCAGCAGCGACAGGGGGCCCTCCTACGAGCAGTACTTC
TRBV20-1	TRBJ1-1	-	-	CSAAGPGAFF	TGCAGTGCCGCAGGGCCCGGAGCTTTCTTT
TRBV10-1	TRBJ2-1	-	-	CASMGGTTWYNEQFF	TGCGCCAGCATGGGGGGGACAACCTGGTACAATGAGCAGTTCTTC
TRBV2	TRBJ2-5	TRBD2	-	CAIGTSGEAQYF	TGTGCCATCGGGACTAGCGGGGAGGCCCAGTACTTC
TRBV27	TRBJ2-1	TRBD2	-	CASSLGRGGDEQFF	TGTGCCAGCAGTTTAGGACGGGGGGGGGATGAGCAGTTCTTC
TRBV27	TRBJ2-7	TRBD2	-	CASSGGGFINEQYF	TGTGCCAGCAGTGGCGGGGGGTTTATCAACGAGCAGTACTTC
TRBV10-3	TRBJ1-4	-	-	CAIQDGLNEKLFF	TGTGCCATCCAAGACGGACTTAATGAAAAACTGTTTTTT
TRBV28	TRBJ2-7	-	-	CASSLSLVGEQYF	TGTGCCAGCAGTTTGAGCCTAGTCGGAGAGCAGTACTTC